The next 30 T cell receptor beta chains were all read from a single sample in a study of CD8 T cells in ankylosing spondylitis. TCRdb redid the calling of the 5' RACE reads with MiXCR, one entry per CDR3 protein. The sample shows approximately 240,000 distinct CDR3 sequences, roughly a tenth of them seen only once. Material for sequencing was blood, either unsorted or a sorted T cell fraction (not recorded which). These receptors all come from a male donor with ankylosing spondylitis or in good health (not recorded which).

V is TRBV12-3 or TRBV12-4 and J is TRBJ2-3, with 7 bases fitting TRBD2. The CDR3 contains 16 residues. Germline trimming cut 7 bases from V and 0 bases from J; bases unmatched to any gene: 10. The CDR3: CASTWEGTLSTDTQYF. The DNA for the CDR3 is TGTGCCAGCACCTGGGAGGGAACGCTGAGCACAGATACGCAGTATTTT.

This clonotype occurred many times. The chain has TRBV15 and TRBJ1-3; D is unresolved. This CDR3 spans 14 amino acids. From germline, CDR1 is LNHNV and CDR2 YYDKDF (reference sequence). V dropped 3 bases and J dropped 6 bases, with 12 bases sitting between them. CDR3 coding DNA: TGTGCCACCAGCAGTGGAGCCCCACAAAACACCATATATTTT. It encodes CATSSGAPQNTIYF.

This clonotype was seen only a few times. The rearrangement links TRBV30 to TRBJ1-3; TRBD1 is a possible D gene (6 bases). Trimming left V 3 bases short and J 4 bases short, with 10 bases between. This CDR3 has 13 residues. Germline V CDR1 and CDR2: GTSNPN, SVGIG (reference sequence). The CDR3 reads CAWRKQGGNTIYF. The CDR3 DNA follows: TGTGCCTGGAGAAAACAGGGAGGAAACACCATATATTTT.

This clonotype appeared many times. The gene calls are TRBV5-1 and TRBJ2-2; D is uncertain. The CDR3 spans 15 residues. Germline V CDR1 and CDR2: SGHRS, YFSETQ. V dropped 1 base and J dropped 1 base, with 8 bases sitting between them. CDR3 sequence reads: CASSLWTVNTGELFF. CDR3 sequence (DNA): TGCGCCAGCAGCTTGTGGACGGTGAACACCGGGGAGCTGTTTTTT.

This clonotype was recorded at least ten times. The chain couples TRBV7-2 to TRBJ2-3; D uncertain. This CDR3 is 14 amino acids long. The V gene lost 2 bases and the J gene lost 0 bases, with 6 bases spanning the gap. Germline lookup yields CDR1 SGHTA and CDR2 FQGNSA. The CDR3 DNA sequence: TGTGCCAGCAGCTTAAGGGTTAGCACAGATACGCAGTATTTT. This sequence encodes CASSLRVSTDTQYF.

The table lists this clonotype with many counts. The chain links TRBV12-3 or TRBV12-4 to TRBJ2-7; TRBD1 or TRBD2 may be the D gene (5 bases each). The CDR3 covers 14 residues. V gave up 5 bases and J gave up 3 bases, with 14 bases separating them. The CDR3 sequence: CASSHRDRSYEQYF. The CDR3 DNA follows: TGTGCCAGCAGTCACCGGGACCGCAGCTACGAGCAGTACTTC.

The chain has TRBV7-7 and TRBJ2-3; 9 bases match TRBD2. Germline trimming cut 5 bases from V and 4 bases from J; bases unmatched to any gene: 10. This CDR3 spans 16 amino acids. In germline, CDR1 is SSHAT, CDR2 FNYEAQ (reference sequence). This chain's CDR3 is CASSPTSGLRADTQYF. The CDR3 DNA is TGTGCCAGCAGCCCGACTAGCGGACTAAGGGCAGATACGCAGTATTTT.

This clonotype appeared many times. The chain is built from TRBV12-3 or TRBV12-4 and TRBJ1-2; D is perhaps TRBD1 (5 bases). The CDR3 length is 12 residues. V was clipped by 4 bases and J by 10 bases, with 13 bases between them. The CDR3 region is CASSSWGFHYTF. The CDR3 DNA follows: TGTGCCAGCAGTTCATGGGGGTTCCACTACACCTTC.

The table lists this clonotype with a few counts. The rearrangement joins TRBV10-1 to TRBJ2-1; 11 nucleotides agree with TRBD2. Germline assignment: CDR1 WNHNN and CDR2 SYGVQD (reference sequence). There are 14 residues in the CDR3. The trim removed 5 bases at V and 9 bases at J, leaving 6 bases unmatched. The CDR3 nucleotides read TGCGCCAGCAGTTTAGCGGGGGGGCTGGGTGAGCAGTTCTTC. Encoded protein: CASSLAGGLGEQFF.

This clonotype was observed many times. CDR3 region: CASSLDPGSSEQFF. DNA for the CDR3: TGCGCCAGCAGCTTGGACCCAGGGTCGAGTGAGCAGTTCTTC. This sequence joins TRBV5-1 and TRBJ2-1; tentative D call: TRBD1 (5 bases). The CDR3 is 14 residues long. In germline, CDR1 is SGHRS, CDR2 YFSETQ. V was trimmed by 0 bases and J by 9 bases, leaving 13 bases between them.

The CDR3 sequence: CAWRPPASYGYTF. CDR3 bases: TGTGCCTGGAGACCCCCGGCGTCCTATGGCTACACCTTC. The chain joins TRBV30 to TRBJ1-2, with unresolved D. This CDR3 is built from 13 residues. Per the germline V gene, CDR1 is GTSNPN and CDR2 is SVGIG (reference sequence). Trimming removed 3 bases at V and 4 bases at J, with 12 bases between.

This clonotype appeared many times. The V and J genes are TRBV5-1 and TRBJ1-5, with TRBD1 identical over 7 bases. Trimming at V came to 5 bases and at J to 2 bases, leaving 7 bases not matched to a gene. Germline-derived CDR1 and CDR2 are SGHRS and YFSETQ. This CDR3 has 15 residues. The CDR3 DNA follows: TGCGCCAGCAGTCCGACAGGGACAGGCAATCAGCCCCAGCATTTT. Protein sequence: CASSPTGTGNQPQHF.

J is TRBJ2-3 and V is TRBV5-1; 8 nucleotides line up with TRBD2. The CDR3 is made up of 17 amino acids. The ends lost 5 bases at V and 2 bases at J; junction bases unmatched: 13. The germline CDR1 and CDR2 sequences are SGHRS and YFSETQ. The CDR3 DNA sequence: TGCGCCAGCAGTCCACCGTGGGGTAGCGGGGACACAGATACGCAGTATTTT. Residues: CASSPPWGSGDTDTQYF.

This clonotype has a count of ten or more. The CDR3 DNA follows: TGTGCCAGCAGCTTAGCGACAGGGCGGGGTCAGCCCCAGCATTTT. It is translated as CASSLATGRGQPQHF. V gene TRBV7-2 combines with J gene TRBJ1-5, with 7 bases that match TRBD1. The CDR3 is 15 residues long. V lost 0 bases and J lost 6; bases outside the gene matches: 5. Germline CDR1 SGHTA, CDR2 FQGNSA. Combining the CDR3 with reference TRBV7-2 and TRBJ1-5 gives the whole variable domain GAGVSQSPSNKVTEKGKDVELRCDPISGHTALYWYRQSLGQGLEFLIYFQGNSAPDKSGLPSDRFSAERTGGSVSTLTIQRTQQEDSAVYLCASSLATGRGQPQHFGDGTRLSIL.

This clonotype was observed a single time. This chain links TRBV2 with TRBJ1-1; TRBD1 matches at 8 bases. After removal of 2 bases from V and 5 bases from J, the junction contained 4 bases not matched to a gene. The germline gives CDR1 SNHLY, CDR2 FYNNEI. This CDR3 is 14 amino acids long. The CDR3 DNA is TGTGCCAGCAGTGAACAGGGGGCGCCGACTGAAGCTTTCTTT. This codes for CASSEQGAPTEAFF. Filled out from reference TRBV2 and TRBJ1-1, the complete variable domain reads EPEVTQTPSHQVTQMGQEVILRCVPISNHLYFYWYRQILGQKVEFLVSFYNNEISEKSEIFDDQFSVERPDGSNFTLKIRSTKLEDSAMYFCASSEQGAPTEAFFGQGTRLTVV.

This clonotype was seen a few times. The chain recombines TRBV2 with TRBJ2-2; 8 nucleotides agree with TRBD1. Germline V lookup: CDR1 SNHLY, CDR2 FYNNEI. This CDR3 has 17 residues. The V and J ends lost 4 bases and 1 base, in that order; junction bases with no gene match: 8. CDR3 sequence: CASSVGAGGVNTGELFF. The CDR3 DNA reads TGTGCCAGCAGTGTTGGGGCAGGGGGCGTGAACACCGGGGAGCTGTTTTTT. Together with reference TRBV2 and TRBJ2-2, the CDR3 gives the full variable domain: EPEVTQTPSHQVTQMGQEVILRCVPISNHLYFYWYRQILGQKVEFLVSFYNNEISEKSEIFDDQFSVERPDGSNFTLKIRSTKLEDSAMYFCASSVGAGGVNTGELFFGEGSRLTVL.

In its sample, this clonotype was seen many times. The chain carries TRBV7-2 and TRBJ2-7, with D uncertain. This CDR3 comprises 15 residues. V shed 3 bases and J shed 1 base, with 13 bases lying between them. CDR1 is SGHTA, CDR2 FQGNSA, per germline. CDR3 sequence: CASSFDRYRSYEQYF. The CDR3 region has the DNA TGTGCCAGCAGCTTTGATCGCTACCGTTCCTACGAGCAGTACTTC. Full variable domain (rest looked up from reference TRBV7-2 and TRBJ2-7): GAGVSQSPSNKVTEKGKDVELRCDPISGHTALYWYRQSLGQGLEFLIYFQGNSAPDKSGLPSDRFSAERTGGSVSTLTIQRTQQEDSAVYLCASSFDRYRSYEQYFGPGTRLTVT.

In this sample, this clonotype turned up many times. This sequence joins TRBV5-1 and TRBJ2-7; either TRBD1 or TRBD2 may supply D (5 bases each). Trimming took off 0 bases at V and 3 bases at J, with 13 bases between the two ends. Germline V gives CDR1 SGHRS, CDR2 YFSETQ. This CDR3 contains 15 residues. CDR3 sequence reads: CASSLGDGELYEQYF. For the CDR3, the DNA is TGCGCCAGCAGCTTGGGGGACGGAGAACTCTACGAGCAGTACTTC.

The gene calls are TRBV5-1 and TRBJ2-1; 10 nucleotides line up with TRBD2. This CDR3 has 15 residues. Germline V lookup: CDR1 SGHRS, CDR2 YFSETQ. The J segment lost 3 bases and the V segment lost 4 bases, leaving 4 bases of the junction unmatched. The CDR3 sequence: CASSPGTSDYNEQFF. CDR3 in DNA: TGCGCCAGCAGCCCCGGGACTAGCGACTACAATGAGCAGTTCTTC.

A note on this clonotype: A read error may produce the germline difference seen at one junction end. The chain joins TRBV3-1 to TRBJ2-7; 8 positions agree with TRBD2. The CDR3 totals 15 residues. Germline CDR1 and CDR2: LGHDT and YNNKEL (reference sequence). As DNA, the CDR3 is TGTGCCAGCAGCCAGGGACTAGGGGTATCCTACGAGCAGCACTTC. This encodes CASSQGLGVSYEQHF.

The chain combines TRBV5-1 with TRBJ2-5, with 9 bases that match TRBD2. The trim removed 5 bases at V and 1 base at J, leaving 6 bases unmatched. The CDR3 sequence is 15 residues long. Germline V gene data show CDR1 as SGHRS and CDR2 as YFSETQ. CDR3 nucleotide sequence: TGCGCCAGCAGAATAGGCGGGAGGGTCCAAGAGACCCAGTACTTC. Its translation is CASRIGGRVQETQYF.

The chain couples TRBV10-1 to TRBJ2-4; 7 nucleotides agree with TRBD2. This CDR3 has 13 residues. Trimming at V came to 2 bases and at J to 9 bases, leaving 4 bases not matched to a gene. From germline, CDR1 is WNHNN and CDR2 SYGVQD (reference sequence). As DNA, the CDR3 is TGCGCCAGCAGTGAGGGGGGGGTAAGCATTCAGTACTTC. It is translated as CASSEGGVSIQYF.

This clonotype was seen at least ten times. CDR3 amino acids: CASSYLGGGQPQHF. The CDR3 DNA follows: TGTGCCAGCAGTTACTTGGGGGGCGGGCAGCCCCAGCATTTT. This chain joins TRBV6-5 and TRBJ1-5; possibly TRBD1 for D (6 bases). V lost 1 base and J lost 7, with 11 bases in between. Germline V gives CDR1 MNHEY, CDR2 SVGAGI. The CDR3 is 14 amino acids.

This clonotype was detected only a few times. The chain uses TRBV10-2 and TRBJ2-3; 11 bases are shared with TRBD2. With V trimmed by 5 bases and J by 0 bases, 7 bases remained unmatched. Germline V gene data show CDR1 as WSHSY and CDR2 as SAAADI. The CDR3 loop spans 17 amino acids. CDR3 protein: CASSLSRTSGSTDTQYF. The CDR3 DNA reads TGCGCCAGCAGTCTTTCTCGGACTAGCGGGAGCACAGATACGCAGTATTTT.

This clonotype was counted at least ten times. V is TRBV20-1 and J is TRBJ2-1; the D is unclear. The CDR3 has 14 amino acids. Germline CDR1 reads DFQATT; CDR2 reads SNEGSKA (reference sequence). Trimming removed 2 bases from V and 10 bases from J, with 18 bases in between. CDR3 sequence: CSARSPVGYTEQFF. The CDR3 nucleotides are TGCAGTGCTAGAAGCCCTGTAGGGTACACCGAGCAGTTCTTC.

This clonotype was seen only a few times. The V gene is TRBV11-1, the J gene TRBJ2-7; D is possibly TRBD1 or TRBD2 (6 bases each). Trimming shortened V by 2 bases and J by 4 bases, and 24 bases separated the two germline ends. The V gene's germline CDR1 is SGHAT and CDR2 FQDESV (reference sequence). This CDR3 is built from 18 residues. The CDR3 DNA reads as TGTGCCAGCAGCTTAAAAGGGGGGAGACAGTCCCCTCAGTACGAGCAGTACTTC. Its protein product is CASSLKGGRQSPQYEQYF.

In this sample, this clonotype turned up a few times. The chain joins TRBV21-1 to TRBJ2-3; TRBD1 is the table's D call and was not checked against the DNA. TRBV21-1 is assigned pseudogene status. CDR3 length: 15 amino acids. This CDR3 reads CASSRTGEAADTQYF. CDR3 nucleotides: TGTGCCAGCAGCAGAACAGGGGAAGCGGCAGATACGCAGTATTTT.

This clonotype showed up many times. The chain combines TRBV29-1 with TRBJ2-5; 8 bases map to TRBD2. Germline V CDR1 and CDR2: SQVTM, ANQGSEA. This CDR3 spans 13 amino acids. J was trimmed by 4 bases and V by 7 bases; bases with no gene match: 8. CDR3 protein: CSARGGAGETQYF. CDR3 DNA: TGCAGCGCTCGGGGGGGGGCGGGAGAGACCCAGTACTTC.

This clonotype was counted many times. This chain joins TRBV20-1 and TRBJ2-7; 12 bases map to TRBD2. The trim removed 2 bases at V and 3 bases at J, leaving 5 bases unmatched. CDR1 and CDR2 from the germline V gene are DFQATT and SNEGSKA (reference sequence). This CDR3 spans 15 amino acids. The CDR3 is CSARFPTSGSYEQYF. The CDR3 DNA sequence: TGCAGTGCTAGATTCCCGACTAGCGGGAGCTACGAGCAGTACTTC.

This clonotype was found many times. The chain combines TRBV7-9 with TRBJ1-2; D is perhaps TRBD1 (5 bases). Per the germline V gene, CDR1 is SEHNR and CDR2 is FQNEAQ (reference sequence). The CDR3 covers 13 residues. Trimming shortened V by 3 bases and J by 7 bases, and 12 bases separated the two germline ends. The CDR3 loop reads CASSFGDAAGYTF. The CDR3 DNA sequence: TGTGCCAGCAGCTTCGGGGACGCCGCTGGCTACACCTTC.